The source of this T cell receptor beta chain is a study of CD8 T cells in ankylosing spondylitis. Study-wide results and limits: Ankylosing spondylitis blood seemed to carry a telltale TCR beta motif made of roughly eight highly homologous variants.

CDR3 length: 14 residues. Germline CDR1 SEHNR, CDR2 FQNEAQ (reference sequence). V shed 4 bases and J shed 1 base, with 10 bases lying between them. TCRdb analysed the 5' RACE reads with MiXCR anew, one entry per CDR3 protein. The sample lists under 250,000 distinct CDR3 sequences; approximately 7.4% were seen once. This clonotype was observed a handful of times. The target antigen is unknown. The sample consisted of blood, either unsorted or a sorted T cell fraction (not recorded which). This chain uses TRBV7-9 with TRBJ1-1; D is uncertain. This receptor was taken from a male donor with ankylosing spondylitis. CDR3 sequence: CASSSVDANTEAFF. CDR3 coding DNA: TGTGCCAGCAGCTCGGTAGATGCGAACACTGAAGCTTTCTTT.